The T cell receptor (beta chain) under discussion was sequenced for a study of blood T cell repertoires in COVID-19. Overall study: The cDNA or gDNA used as material had been derived from T cells, B-cell-depleted T cells, or PBMCs.

Those enrolled, adults aged roughly 18 to 95 years, came from roughly 23 US areas. Shortly before study entry, within 2 weeks, exposed participants had met a COVID-19 case. This table comes from immunoSEQ multiplex PCR, and its TCRdb copy is limited to in-frame clones, with some not included. The sample shows about 200,000 clones, 84% of them seen only once. V lost 5 bases, J lost 2 bases, and 19 bases lay in between. Germline CDR1 is SGHTA and CDR2 is FQGNSA. The CDR3 is made up of 16 amino acids. The sequenced material came from PBMCs or T cells enriched from blood (not recorded which). The receptor was derived from a woman in her thirties who had been exposed to COVID-19. The V call is TRBV7-2, the J call TRBJ2-7, with D maybe TRBD1 (6 bases). CDR3 coding DNA: TGTGCCAGCAGCCTGGGGCTGAGACAGGTTCCCTACGAGCAGTACTTC. Residues: CASSLGLRQVPYEQYF.